This T cell receptor beta chain was observed in a study of blood T cell repertoires in COVID-19. On the study more broadly: Specimens from acute and convalescent COVID-19 originated in the United States, Italy and Spain. Sample material is recorded as cDNA or gDNA derived from T cells, B-cell-depleted T cells, or PBMCs.

Authors' processing steps: Amplification with reference gene primers provided the estimates of nucleated cell counts. The protocol was immunoSEQ multiplex PCR, while the TCRdb copy is restricted to in-frame clones and leaves out a portion. V and J calls plus clone size are reproduced from that table; the DNA served to infer D and trimming. The sample contains fewer than 120,000 clones, about 80% of which appear only once. The V end lost 6 bases, the J end lost 0 bases, and 9 bases lay between the germline ends. CDR1 and CDR2 (germline): ENHRY, SYGVKD. This CDR3 is built from 13 residues. This sequence joins TRBV10-3 and TRBJ2-7, with D hard to call. The clonotype originates from a woman aged 80 or older with active or convalescent COVID-19. Material for sequencing was peripheral blood. The CDR3 DNA reads TGTGCCATCAGCTTTACTATCTCCTACGAGCAGTACTTC. Translated: CAISFTISYEQYF.